The rows below give T cell receptor beta chains drawn from one sample of a study of Ad26.COV2.S vaccination and SARS-CoV-2 variants. Repertoires were generated with immunoSEQ multiplex PCR, while TCRdb's copy carries only in-frame clones and drops some. The repertoire holds some 300,000 clones, with approximately 86% as singletons. The specimen was peripheral blood, collected in a trial of Ad26.COV2.S vaccine versus placebo. Receptor source: a person aged 18-60 years who received the Ad26.COV2.S COVID-19 vaccine or a placebo. Each CDR3 is given with its conserved first and last residue. Each record gives: J gene, D gene, V gene, clone size, CDR3 protein, CDR3 DNA. The D gene is left open where the match is weak. Clone size is not always given. Where it is, it says once, few, many or a class for expanded clones.

J: TRBJ1-1; D: NA; V: TRBV11-2; size: NA; CDR3: CASSLIMGGRNTEAFF; DNA: TGTGCCAGCAGCTTAATAATGGGAGGCCGGAACACTGAAGCTTTCTTT
J: TRBJ2-3; D: TRBD1; V: TRBV3-1/TRBV3-2; size: NA; CDR3: CASSTDRGTDTQYF; DNA: TGTGCCAGCAGCACCGACAGGGGCACAGATACGCAGTATTTT
J: TRBJ2-5; D: NA; V: TRBV7-9; size: NA; CDR3: CASSLGGVQETQYF; DNA: TGTGCCAGCAGCTTAGGGGGGGTCCAAGAGACCCAGTACTTC
J: TRBJ2-1; D: NA; V: TRBV7-2; size: NA; CDR3: CASSLAPPANEQFF; DNA: TGTGCCAGCAGCTTAGCGCCCCCAGCGAATGAGCAGTTCTTC
J: TRBJ1-3; D: NA; V: TRBV18; size: NA; CDR3: CASSPNSAYSGNTIYF; DNA: TGTGCCAGCTCACCAAACAGTGCTTACTCTGGAAACACCATATATTTT
J: TRBJ2-7; D: NA; V: TRBV2; size: few; CDR3: CASRPARAVPYEQYF; DNA: TGTGCCAGCAGGCCCGCCAGGGCCGTCCCCTACGAGCAGTACTTC
J: TRBJ1-2; D: TRBD1; V: TRBV4-3; size: NA; CDR3: CASSPQGQGVGYTF; DNA: TGCGCCAGCAGCCCGCAGGGACAGGGAGTTGGCTACACCTTC
J: TRBJ2-5; D: TRBD2; V: TRBV7-8; size: NA; CDR3: CASSFGLAGGWETQYF; DNA: TGTGCCAGCAGCTTTGGACTAGCGGGGGGGTGGGAGACCCAGTACTTC
J: TRBJ2-7; D: NA; V: TRBV6-5; size: NA; CDR3: CASKSPDSRDYEQYF; DNA: TGTGCCAGCAAGAGCCCGGACTCTCGGGACTACGAGCAGTACTTC
J: TRBJ1-1; D: TRBD1; V: TRBV25-1; size: NA; CDR3: CASSNVYGRGDTEAFF; DNA: TGTGCCAGCAGTAATGTGTACGGCAGGGGGGACACTGAAGCTTTCTTT
J: TRBJ1-5; D: NA; V: TRBV11-2; size: NA; CDR3: CASSLDKQSGRPQHF; DNA: TGTGCCAGCAGCTTAGATAAACAATCCGGGCGGCCCCAGCATTTT
J: TRBJ2-1; D: TRBD2; V: TRBV5-4; size: NA; CDR3: CASSSRIGGAYMRLFF; DNA: TGTGCCAGCAGCTCCCGAATCGGGGGGGCCTATATGCGGTTGTTCTTC
J: TRBJ2-1; D: TRBD1; V: TRBV7-8; size: NA; CDR3: CASRLDRATYNEQFF; DNA: TGTGCCAGCAGACTTGACAGGGCCACCTACAATGAGCAGTTCTTC
J: TRBJ1-2; D: NA; V: TRBV5-6; size: few; CDR3: CASSFTGTGYTF; DNA: TGTGCCAGCAGTTTTACAGGAACCGGCTACACCTTC